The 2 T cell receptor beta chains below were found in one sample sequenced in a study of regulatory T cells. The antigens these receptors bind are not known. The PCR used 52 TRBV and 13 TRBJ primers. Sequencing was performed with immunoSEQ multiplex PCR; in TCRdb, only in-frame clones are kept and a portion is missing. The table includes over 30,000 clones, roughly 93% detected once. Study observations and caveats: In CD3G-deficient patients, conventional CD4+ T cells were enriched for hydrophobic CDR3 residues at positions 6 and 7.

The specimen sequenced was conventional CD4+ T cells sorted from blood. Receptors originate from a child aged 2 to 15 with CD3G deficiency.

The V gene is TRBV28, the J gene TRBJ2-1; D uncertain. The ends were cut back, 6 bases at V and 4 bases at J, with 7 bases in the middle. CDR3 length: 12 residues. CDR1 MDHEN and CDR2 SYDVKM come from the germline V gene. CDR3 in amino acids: CASSYNYNEQFF. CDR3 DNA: TGTGCCAGCAGCTATAATTACAATGAGCAGTTCTTC.

The CDR3 DNA is TGTGCCAGCAGCTTAGTGGGCCTAGCGTCCGAGCAGTACTTC. This encodes CASSLVGLASEQYF. This chain links TRBV7-8 with TRBJ2-7, with D perhaps TRBD2 (6 bases). CDR1 is SGHVS, CDR2 FQNEAQ, per germline. The germline V and J ends were trimmed by 1 base and 6 bases, with 13 bases remaining between them. This CDR3 region has 14 residues.